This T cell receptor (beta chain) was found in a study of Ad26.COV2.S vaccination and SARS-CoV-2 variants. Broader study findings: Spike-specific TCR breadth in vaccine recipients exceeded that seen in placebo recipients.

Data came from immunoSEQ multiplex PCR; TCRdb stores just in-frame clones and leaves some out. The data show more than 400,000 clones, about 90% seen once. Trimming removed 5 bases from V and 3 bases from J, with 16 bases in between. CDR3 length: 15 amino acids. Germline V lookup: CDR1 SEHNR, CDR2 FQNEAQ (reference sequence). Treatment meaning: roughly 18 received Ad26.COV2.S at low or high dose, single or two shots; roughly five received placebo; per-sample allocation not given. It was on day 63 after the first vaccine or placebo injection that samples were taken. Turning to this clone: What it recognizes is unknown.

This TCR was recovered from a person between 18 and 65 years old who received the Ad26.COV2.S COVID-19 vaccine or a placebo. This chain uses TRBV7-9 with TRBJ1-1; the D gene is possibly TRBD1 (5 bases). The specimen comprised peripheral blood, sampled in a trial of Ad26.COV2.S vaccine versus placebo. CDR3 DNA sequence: TGTGCCAGCAGCCACGTCGGGGGAGGAGACACTGAAGCTTTCTTT. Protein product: CASSHVGGGDTEAFF.